These T cell receptor beta chains were read from a single sample in a study of cytomegalovirus exposure and HLA in healthy donors. Produced via immunoSEQ multiplex PCR; TCRdb's table is partial and in-frame only. The sample includes 100,000 to 150,000 clones, around 94% of them seen just once. Sequenced input: PBMCs. These receptors were taken from a woman younger than 35 in good health and CMV-seronegative. CDR3s include the opening cysteine and the closing phenylalanine or tryptophan. The D gene is left open where the match is weak. Size is omitted from some rows. Given values are once, few, many or a class for expanded clones.

cdr3_nt,cdr3_aa,j_call,cdr3_length,d_call,v_call,clone_size
TGTGCCAGCAGTTACCGACCGGGACTCACCATGAATGAGCAGTTCTTC,CASSYRPGLTMNEQFF,TRBJ2-1,16,NA,TRBV27,NA
TGTGCCAGCAGTTTAGCAGGGGAGAACACTGAAGCTTTCTTT,CASSLAGENTEAFF,TRBJ1-1,14,NA,TRBV28,NA
TGTGCCAGCAGTTACGAGACAGGGGAGGGTGGCTACACCTTC,CASSYETGEGGYTF,TRBJ1-2,14,TRBD1,TRBV6-6,once
TGCGCCAGCAGCCAAACTAGCGGGGCCTCCTACGAGCAGTACTTC,CASSQTSGASYEQYF,TRBJ2-7,15,TRBD2,TRBV4-1,NA
TGTGCCAGCAGCCAAGAGGGAGAAACGGGAGATACGCAGTATTTT,CASSQEGETGDTQYF,TRBJ2-3,15,NA,TRBV4-2,NA
TGCGCCAGCAGCCAAATGATCTCGAGCCTCACCGGGGAGCTGTTTTTT,CASSQMISSLTGELFF,TRBJ2-2,16,NA,TRBV4-1,once
TGTGCCAGCGTACACGCAAACACCGGGGAGCTGTTTTTT,CASVHANTGELFF,TRBJ2-2,13,NA,TRBV6-5,NA
TGTGCCAGTAGTGGGAGAGTACGCCATGGCTACACCTTC,CASSGRVRHGYTF,TRBJ1-2,13,NA,TRBV19,NA
TGTGCCAGCAGCGAAACAACGGGACTAGCGGGGTTTTACGAGCAGTACTTC,CASSETTGLAGFYEQYF,TRBJ2-7,17,TRBD2,TRBV2,NA
TGTGCCAGCAGCTCAAGACAGTCGGGGGGTGAAAAACTGTTTTTT,CASSSRQSGGEKLFF,TRBJ1-4,15,NA,TRBV13,NA
TGTGCCAGTAGTATGAGGGGGTCGGGCAATCAGCCCCAGCATTTT,CASSMRGSGNQPQHF,TRBJ1-5,15,NA,TRBV19,NA
TGTGCCAGCAGCCGACAGACAGGGAATGGCTACACCTTC,CASSRQTGNGYTF,TRBJ1-2,13,TRBD1,TRBV7-2,NA
TGTGCCAGCAGTTACGCGGACGACAGAGTCTACGAGCAGTACTTC,CASSYADDRVYEQYF,TRBJ2-7,15,NA,TRBV6-6,once
TGTGCCAGCAGCTATACAGGGGGGAACACTGAAGCTTTCTTT,CASSYTGGNTEAFF,TRBJ1-1,14,TRBD1,TRBV28,NA
TGTGCCAGCAGTTTTTTGGAGGGCGAGCAGTACTTC,CASSFLEGEQYF,TRBJ2-7,12,NA,TRBV28,once